This TCR beta chain was sequenced during a study of Ad26.COV2.S vaccination and SARS-CoV-2 variants. Overall study findings and caveats: Vaccinated individuals (as opposed to placebo recipients) had higher spike-specific TCR breadth.

Germline V gene data show CDR1 as MNHEY and CDR2 as SVGAGI. Trimming took 2 bases from V and 14 from J; bases not matched to a gene: 5. The CDR3 totals 11 residues. The treatment denotes: over 15 received Ad26.COV2.S at low or high dose, single or two shots; about five received placebo; per-sample allocation not given. After the first vaccine or placebo injection, samples were drawn on day 63. Vaccine was an Ad26 vector expressing Wuhan-strain SARS-CoV-2 spike. The method was immunoSEQ multiplex PCR; TCRdb's version includes in-frame clones alone and lacks a portion of them. The table lists approximately 450,000 clones, 75% to 95% of them singletons. Regarding this clone: Its antigen is currently unknown.

This sequence joins TRBV6-5 and TRBJ2-5; TRBD1 agrees at 7 bases. This TCR came from a person aged 18 to 65 who received the Ad26.COV2.S COVID-19 vaccine or a placebo. Material: peripheral blood, obtained in a trial of Ad26.COV2.S vaccine versus placebo. This CDR3 is CASSYRGQNYF. The CDR3 coding sequence is TGTGCCAGCAGTTACAGGGGGCAAAATTACTTC.